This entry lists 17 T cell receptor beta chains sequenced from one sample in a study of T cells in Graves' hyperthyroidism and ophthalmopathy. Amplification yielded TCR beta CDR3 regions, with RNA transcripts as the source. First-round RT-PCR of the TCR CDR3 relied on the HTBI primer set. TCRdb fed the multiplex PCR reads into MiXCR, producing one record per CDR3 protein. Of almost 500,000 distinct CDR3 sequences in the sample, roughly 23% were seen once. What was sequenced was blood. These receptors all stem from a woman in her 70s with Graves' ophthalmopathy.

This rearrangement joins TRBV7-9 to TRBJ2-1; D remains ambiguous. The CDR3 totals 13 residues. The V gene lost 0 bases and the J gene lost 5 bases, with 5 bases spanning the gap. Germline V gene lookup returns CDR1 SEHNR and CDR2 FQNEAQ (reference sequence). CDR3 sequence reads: CASSLAYDNEQFF. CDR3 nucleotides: TGTGCCAGCAGCTTAGCGTATGACAATGAGCAGTTCTTC.

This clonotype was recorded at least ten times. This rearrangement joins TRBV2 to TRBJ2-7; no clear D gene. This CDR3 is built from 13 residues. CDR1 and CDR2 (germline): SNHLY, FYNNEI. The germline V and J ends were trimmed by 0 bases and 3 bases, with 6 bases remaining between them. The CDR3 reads CASSEAQRYEQYF. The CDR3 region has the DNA TGTGCCAGCAGTGAAGCGCAGCGCTACGAGCAGTACTTC.

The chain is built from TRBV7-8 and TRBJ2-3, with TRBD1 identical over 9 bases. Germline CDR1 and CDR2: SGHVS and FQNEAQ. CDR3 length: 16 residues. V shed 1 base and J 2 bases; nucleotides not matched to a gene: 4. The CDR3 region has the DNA TGTGCCAGCAGCTTAGAGACAGGGGGATCCACAGATACGCAGTATTTT. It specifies CASSLETGGSTDTQYF.

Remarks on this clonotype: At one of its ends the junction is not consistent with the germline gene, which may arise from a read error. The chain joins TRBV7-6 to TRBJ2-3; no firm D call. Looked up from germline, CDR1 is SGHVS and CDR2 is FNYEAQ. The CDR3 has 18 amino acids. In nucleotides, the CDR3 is TGCGCCAGCAGCCAAGATCTGATTTGGGGTGTCCGCACAGTTACGCAGTATTTT. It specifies CASSQDLIWGVRTVTQYF.

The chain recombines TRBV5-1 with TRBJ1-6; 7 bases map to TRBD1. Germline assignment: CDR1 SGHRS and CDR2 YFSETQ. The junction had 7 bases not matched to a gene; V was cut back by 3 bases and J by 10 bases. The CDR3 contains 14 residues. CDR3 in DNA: TGCGCCAGCAGCTATGGACAGGCCAACTCACCCCTCCACTTT. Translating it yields CASSYGQANSPLHF. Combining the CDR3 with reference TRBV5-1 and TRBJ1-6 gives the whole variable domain KAGVTQTPRYLIKTRGQQVTLSCSPISGHRSVSWYQQTPGQGLQFLFEYFSETQRNKGNFPGRFSGRQFSNSRSEMNVSTLELGDSALYLCASSYGQANSPLHFGNGTRLTVT.

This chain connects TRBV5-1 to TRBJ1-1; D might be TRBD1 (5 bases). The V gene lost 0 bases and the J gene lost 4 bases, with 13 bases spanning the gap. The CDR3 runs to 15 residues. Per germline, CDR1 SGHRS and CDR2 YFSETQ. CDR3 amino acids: CASSLDWGGSTEAFF. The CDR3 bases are TGCGCCAGCAGCTTGGATTGGGGCGGGAGCACTGAAGCTTTCTTT.

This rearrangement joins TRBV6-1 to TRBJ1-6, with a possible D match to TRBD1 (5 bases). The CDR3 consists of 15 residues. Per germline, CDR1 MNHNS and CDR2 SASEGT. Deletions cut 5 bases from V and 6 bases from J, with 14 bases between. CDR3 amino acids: CASSPNVGANSPLHF. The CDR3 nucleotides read TGTGCCAGCAGTCCAAATGTCGGGGCTAATTCACCCCTCCACTTT.

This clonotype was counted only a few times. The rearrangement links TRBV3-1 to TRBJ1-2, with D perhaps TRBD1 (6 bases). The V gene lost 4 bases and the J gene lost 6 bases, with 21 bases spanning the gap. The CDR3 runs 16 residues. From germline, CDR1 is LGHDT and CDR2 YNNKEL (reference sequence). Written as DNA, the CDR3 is TGTGCCAGCAGCCGACACCACCTCCCAGGGGAGGATGGCTACACCTTC. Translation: CASSRHHLPGEDGYTF.

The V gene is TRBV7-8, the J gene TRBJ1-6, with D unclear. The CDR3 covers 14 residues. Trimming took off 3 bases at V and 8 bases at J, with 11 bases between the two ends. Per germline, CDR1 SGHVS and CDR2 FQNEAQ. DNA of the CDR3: TGTGCCAGCAGCTTGGCCGACACTGATTCACCCCTCCACTTT. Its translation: CASSLADTDSPLHF. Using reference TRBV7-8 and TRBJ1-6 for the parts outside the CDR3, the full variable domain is GAGVSQSPRYKVAKRGQDVALRCDPISGHVSLFWYQQALGQGPEFLTYFQNEAQLDKSGLPSDRFFAERPEGSVSTLKIQRTQQEDSAVYLCASSLADTDSPLHFGNGTRLTVT.

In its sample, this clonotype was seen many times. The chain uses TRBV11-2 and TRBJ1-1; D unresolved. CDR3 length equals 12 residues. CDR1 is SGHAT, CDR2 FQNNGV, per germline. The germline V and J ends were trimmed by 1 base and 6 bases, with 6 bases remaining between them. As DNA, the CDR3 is TGTGCCAGCAGCTTAGTGGTGGCTGAAGCTTTCTTT. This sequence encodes CASSLVVAEAFF.

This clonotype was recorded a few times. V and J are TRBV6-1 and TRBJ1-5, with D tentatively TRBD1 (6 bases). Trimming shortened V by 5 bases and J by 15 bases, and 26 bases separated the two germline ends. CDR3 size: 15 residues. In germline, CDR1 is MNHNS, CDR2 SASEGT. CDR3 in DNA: TGTGCCAGCAGTTCCCAAAGGGTACAGGGCCTCCCTTGGCATTTT. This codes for CASSSQRVQGLPWHF.

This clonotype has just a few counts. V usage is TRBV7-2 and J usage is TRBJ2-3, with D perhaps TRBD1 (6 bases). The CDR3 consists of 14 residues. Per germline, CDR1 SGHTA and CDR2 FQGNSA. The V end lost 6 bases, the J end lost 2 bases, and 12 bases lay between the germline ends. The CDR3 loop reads CASRKGQLTDTQYF. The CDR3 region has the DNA TGTGCCAGCAGAAAGGGACAACTCACAGATACGCAGTATTTT.

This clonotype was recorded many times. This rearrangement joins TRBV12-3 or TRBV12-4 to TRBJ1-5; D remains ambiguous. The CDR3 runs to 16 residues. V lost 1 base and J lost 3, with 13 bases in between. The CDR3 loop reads CASSLGLGGVNQPQHF. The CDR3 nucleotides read TGTGCCAGCAGTTTAGGCCTAGGTGGGGTCAATCAGCCCCAGCATTTT.

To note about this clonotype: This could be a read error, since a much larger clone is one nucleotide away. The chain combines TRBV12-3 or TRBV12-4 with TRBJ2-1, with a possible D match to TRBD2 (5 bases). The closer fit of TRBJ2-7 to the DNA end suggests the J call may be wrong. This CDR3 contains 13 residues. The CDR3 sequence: CASSLTRANEQYF. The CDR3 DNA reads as TGTGCCAGCAGTCTAACGAGGGCCAATGAGCAGTACTTC.

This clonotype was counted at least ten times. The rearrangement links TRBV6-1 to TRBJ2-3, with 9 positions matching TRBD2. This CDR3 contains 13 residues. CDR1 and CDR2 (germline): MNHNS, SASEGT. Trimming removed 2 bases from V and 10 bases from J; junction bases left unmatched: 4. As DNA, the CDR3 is TGTGCCAGCAGTGAATCGACTAGCGGAGCGCAGTATTTT. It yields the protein CASSESTSGAQYF.

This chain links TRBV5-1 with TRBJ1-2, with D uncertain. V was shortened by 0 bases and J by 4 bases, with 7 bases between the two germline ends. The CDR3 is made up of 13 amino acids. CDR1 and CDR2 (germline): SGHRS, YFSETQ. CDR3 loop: CASSLDGSYGYTF. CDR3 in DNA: TGCGCCAGCAGCTTGGATGGGAGCTATGGCTACACCTTC.

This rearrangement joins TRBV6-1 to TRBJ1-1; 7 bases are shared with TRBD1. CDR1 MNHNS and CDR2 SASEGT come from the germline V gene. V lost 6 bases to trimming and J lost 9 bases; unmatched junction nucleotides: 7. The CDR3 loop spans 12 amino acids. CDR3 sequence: CASSNYRGQAFF. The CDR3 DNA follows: TGTGCCAGCAGCAATTACAGGGGACAAGCTTTCTTT.